This entry features one T cell receptor beta chain sequence. This sample is part of a study of shared clonotypes between healthy human individuals. V shed 5 bases and J 4 bases; nucleotides not matched to a gene: 5. The CDR3 length is 15 residues. Germline V gene lookup returns CDR1 SGHNT and CDR2 YENEEA. Produced via immunoSEQ multiplex PCR; TCRdb's table is partial and in-frame only. Among roughly 850,000 clones listed, 90% to 98% were seen once. Naive CD8 isolation took CD45RO-negative cells positively selected for CCR7 and excluded terminally differentiated effector memory CD45RA+ cells. The source of this sequence is a man aged 25 to 45 in good health. Sequenced material: naive CD8+ T cells sorted from blood. The chain couples TRBV11-3 to TRBJ2-2, with 9 nucleotides matching TRBD1. The CDR3 protein is CASSMGQGITGELFF. In DNA form, the CDR3 reads TGTGCCAGCAGCATGGGACAGGGAATCACCGGGGAGCTGTTTTTT. The full variable domain, with the rest looked up from reference TRBV11-3 and TRBJ2-2, is EAGVVQSPRYKIIEKKQPVAFWCNPISGHNTLYWYLQNLGQGPELLIRYENEEAVDDSQLPKDRFSAERLKGVDSTLKIQPAELGDSAVYLCASSMGQGITGELFFGEGSRLTVL.